The 13 T cell receptor beta chains below come from one sample, sequenced in a study of cytomegalovirus exposure and HLA in healthy donors. The table came from immunoSEQ multiplex PCR; TCRdb's copy has only in-frame clones and leaves some out. The sample shows 130,000 or so clones, 80% to 90% of them seen only once. Material for sequencing was PBMCs. These receptors all stem from a woman younger than 45 in good health and CMV-seropositive.

CDR3 region: CASSLAGGGVETQYF. CDR3 DNA: TGCGCCAGCAGCTTGGCCGGAGGGGGCGTCGAGACCCAGTACTTC. This chain joins TRBV5-1 and TRBJ2-5, with a possible D match to TRBD1 (7 bases). Trimming took off 0 bases at V and 5 bases at J, with 14 bases between the two ends. The V gene's germline CDR1 is SGHRS and CDR2 YFSETQ. The CDR3 totals 15 residues.

V usage is TRBV5-4 and J usage is TRBJ2-5; D possibly corresponds to TRBD1 (5 bases). The V end was cut by 4 bases, the J end by 1 base, with 11 bases between. The germline CDR1 and CDR2 sequences are SGHNT and YYREEE (reference sequence). The CDR3 sequence is 14 residues long. This CDR3 is CASSPDSFQETQYF. Written as DNA, the CDR3 is TGTGCCAGCAGCCCCGACAGTTTCCAAGAGACCCAGTACTTC.

The genes are TRBV7-9 and TRBJ2-7; D gene uncertain. The CDR3 is 14 residues long. Per the germline V gene, CDR1 is SEHNR and CDR2 is FQNEAQ (reference sequence). V was clipped by 4 bases and J by 6 bases, with 16 bases between them. This chain's CDR3 is CASSSGTMAGEQYF. The DNA for the CDR3 is TGTGCCAGCAGCTCCGGCACTATGGCTGGCGAGCAGTACTTC.

This chain uses TRBV11-2 with TRBJ1-2; D possibly corresponds to TRBD1 (5 bases). Germline V gene lookup returns CDR1 SGHAT and CDR2 FQNNGV. Trimming pared 3 bases from V and 2 bases from J, leaving 19 bases between. This CDR3 has 17 residues. Written as DNA, the CDR3 is TGTGCCAGCAGCTTCACGAAGGGTCCAGGGAGGAACTATGGCTACACCTTC. Translation gives CASSFTKGPGRNYGYTF.

This chain joins TRBV5-1 and TRBJ2-1; 7 nucleotides align to TRBD2. Germline assignment: CDR1 SGHRS and CDR2 YFSETQ. This CDR3 contains 15 residues. The trim removed 0 bases at V and 9 bases at J, leaving 9 bases unmatched. The CDR3 loop is CASSLVAGAQGEQFF. CDR3 coding DNA: TGCGCCAGCAGCTTGGTTGCGGGAGCTCAAGGTGAGCAGTTCTTC.

This clone was counted between two and nine times. V is TRBV7-9 and J is TRBJ2-3; TRBD2 agrees at 9 bases. In germline, CDR1 is SEHNR, CDR2 FQNEAQ (reference sequence). After removal of 5 bases from V and 3 bases from J, the junction contained 6 bases not matched to a gene. The CDR3 is made up of 15 amino acids. The CDR3 DNA reads as TGTGCCAGCAGCAGAAGCGGGAGGAGAACAGATACGCAGTATTTT. Its translation is CASSRSGRRTDTQYF.

The chain is built from TRBV2 and TRBJ2-2, with TRBD2 identical over 12 bases. The CDR3 is 15 residues long. CDR1 is SNHLY and CDR2 is FYNNEI in the germline V gene. V dropped 2 bases and J dropped 7; count of bases not matched to a gene: 2. CDR3 nucleotides: TGTGCCAGCAGTGAACTAGCGGGAGGGATCGGGGAGCTGTTTTTT. Protein product: CASSELAGGIGELFF. Based on the CDR3 plus reference TRBV2 and TRBJ2-2, the full variable domain is EPEVTQTPSHQVTQMGQEVILRCVPISNHLYFYWYRQILGQKVEFLVSFYNNEISEKSEIFDDQFSVERPDGSNFTLKIRSTKLEDSAMYFCASSELAGGIGELFFGEGSRLTVL.

This clone was recorded only once. J is TRBJ2-2 and V is TRBV9; 7 bases fit TRBD2. The J segment lost 6 bases and the V segment lost 1 base, leaving 9 bases of the junction unmatched. The CDR3 has 16 amino acids. Germline-derived CDR1 and CDR2 are SGDLS and YYNGEE. Written as DNA, the CDR3 is TGTGCCAGCAGCGTACGGGGCGGGAGAGTTTCCGGGGAGCTGTTTTTT. This gives the protein CASSVRGGRVSGELFF.

The chain has TRBV11-2 and TRBJ2-1, with 11 positions matching TRBD2. V trimming: 0 bases; J trimming: 4 bases; junction bases outside the gene matches: 5. Germline V gene data show CDR1 as SGHAT and CDR2 as FQNNGV. The CDR3 totals 17 residues. Here the CDR3 DNA reads TGTGCCAGCAGCTTAGATTATAGCGGGAGGGCGTACAATGAGCAGTTCTTC. It specifies CASSLDYSGRAYNEQFF.

The chain links TRBV11-2 to TRBJ2-1; 10 bases map to TRBD2. The length of the CDR3 is 16 residues. J was trimmed by 4 bases and V by 5 bases; bases with no gene match: 8. Germline values: CDR1 SGHAT, CDR2 FQNNGV. The CDR3 sequence is CASSRRTSGDYNEQFF. CDR3 bases: TGTGCCAGCAGCAGACGGACTAGCGGAGATTACAATGAGCAGTTCTTC.

The J gene is TRBJ2-3, the V gene TRBV11-2; D is uncertain. V was pared by 5 bases and J by 4 bases, with 7 bases between. The CDR3 loop spans 12 amino acids. From germline, CDR1 is SGHAT and CDR2 FQNNGV. CDR3 coding DNA: TGTGCCAGCAGCATCCAGGCAGATACGCAGTATTTT. This codes for CASSIQADTQYF.

This chain connects TRBV10-2 to TRBJ2-7; TRBD1 might be the D (5 bases). Trimming removed 7 bases from V and 4 bases from J, with 14 bases in between. The CDR3 covers 13 residues. From germline, CDR1 is WSHSY and CDR2 SAAADI. CDR3 protein: CASTVDSRYEQYF. The DNA of the CDR3 is TGCGCCAGCACCGTCGACAGTCGTTACGAGCAGTACTTC.

The V gene is TRBV28, the J gene TRBJ2-7; tentative D call: TRBD1 (6 bases). The V gene's germline CDR1 is MDHEN and CDR2 SYDVKM. The CDR3 is 12 amino acids. Trimming removed 6 bases from V and 4 bases from J, with 10 bases in between. The CDR3 DNA sequence: TGTGCCAGCAGCCCAAGGGGGTACGAGCAGTACTTC. Amino acids: CASSPRGYEQYF. Variable domain in full (rest from reference TRBV28 and TRBJ2-7): DVKVTQSSRYLVKRTGEKVFLECVQDMDHENMFWYRQDPGLGLRLIYFSYDVKMKEKGDIPEGYSVSREKKERFSLILESASTNQTSMYLCASSPRGYEQYFGPGTRLTVT.